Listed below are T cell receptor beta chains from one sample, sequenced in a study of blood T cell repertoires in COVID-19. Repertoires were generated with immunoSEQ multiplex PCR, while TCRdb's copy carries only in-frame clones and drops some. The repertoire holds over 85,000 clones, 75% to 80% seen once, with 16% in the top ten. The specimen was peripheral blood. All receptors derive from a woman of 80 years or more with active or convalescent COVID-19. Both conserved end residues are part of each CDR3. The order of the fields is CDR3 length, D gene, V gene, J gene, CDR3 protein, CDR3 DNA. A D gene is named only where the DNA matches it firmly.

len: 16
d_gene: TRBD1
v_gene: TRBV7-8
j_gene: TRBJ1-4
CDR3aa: CASSLPGTGTIEKLFF
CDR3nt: TGTGCCAGCAGCCTCCCCGGGACAGGGACTATAGAAAAACTGTTTTTT

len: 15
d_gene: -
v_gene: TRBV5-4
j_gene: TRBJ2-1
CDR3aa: CASSPSGSVFSEQFF
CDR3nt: TGTGCCAGCAGCCCATCAGGGTCGGTGTTTTCGGAGCAGTTCTTC

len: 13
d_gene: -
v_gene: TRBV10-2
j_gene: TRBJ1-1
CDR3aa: CASSESHGTEAFF
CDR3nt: TGCGCCAGCAGTGAGTCGCACGGCACTGAAGCTTTCTTT

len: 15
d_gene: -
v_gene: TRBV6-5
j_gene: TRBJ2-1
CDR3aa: CASSQRQSSYNEQFF
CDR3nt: TGTGCCAGCAGCCAGAGACAGAGCTCCTACAATGAGCAGTTCTTC

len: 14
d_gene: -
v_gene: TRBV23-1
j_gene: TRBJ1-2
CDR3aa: CASSTGETNYGYTF
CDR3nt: TGCGCCAGCAGTACCGGGGAGACGAACTATGGCTACACCTTC

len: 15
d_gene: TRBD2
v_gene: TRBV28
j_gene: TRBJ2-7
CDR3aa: CASSLLTSGTYEQYF
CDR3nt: TGTGCCAGCAGTTTATTGACTAGCGGGACCTACGAGCAGTACTTC

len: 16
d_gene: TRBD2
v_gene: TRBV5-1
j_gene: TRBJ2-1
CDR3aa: CASSPPLADSYNEQFF
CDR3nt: TGCGCCAGCAGCCCCCCTCTAGCGGACTCGTACAATGAGCAGTTCTTC

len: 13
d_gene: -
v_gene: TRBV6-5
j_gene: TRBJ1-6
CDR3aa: CASSWADNSPLHF
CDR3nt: TGTGCCAGCAGTTGGGCAGATAATTCACCCCTCCACTTT

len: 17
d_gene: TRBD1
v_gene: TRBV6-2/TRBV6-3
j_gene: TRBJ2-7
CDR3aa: CASSYPRRTGIGYEQYF
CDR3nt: TGTGCCAGCAGTTACCCACGGCGGACAGGGATCGGATACGAGCAGTACTTC

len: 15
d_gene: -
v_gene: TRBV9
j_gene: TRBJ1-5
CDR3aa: CASSNQGIFNQPQHF
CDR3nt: TGTGCCAGCAGCAACCAGGGGATTTTCAATCAGCCCCAGCATTTT

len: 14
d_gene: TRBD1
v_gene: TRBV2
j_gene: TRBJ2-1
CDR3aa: CASSGDRGDNEQFF
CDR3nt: TGTGCCAGCAGTGGGGACAGGGGTGACAATGAGCAGTTCTTC

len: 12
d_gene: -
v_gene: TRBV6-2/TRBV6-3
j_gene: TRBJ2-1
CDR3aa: CASSLTYNEQFF
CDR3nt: TGTGCCAGCAGCCTAACTTACAATGAGCAGTTCTTC

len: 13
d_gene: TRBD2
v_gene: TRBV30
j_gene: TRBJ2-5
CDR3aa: CAWSETSLETQYF
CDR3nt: TGTGCCTGGAGCGAGACTAGCTTGGAGACCCAGTACTTC

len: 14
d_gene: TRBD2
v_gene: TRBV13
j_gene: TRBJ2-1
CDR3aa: CASTGRGRSNEQFF
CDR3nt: TGTGCCAGCACGGGGCGGGGGAGGTCCAATGAGCAGTTCTTC

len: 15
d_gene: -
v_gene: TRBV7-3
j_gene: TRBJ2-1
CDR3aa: CASGPGSGTYNEQFF
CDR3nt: TGTGCCAGCGGTCCCGGTAGCGGCACCTACAATGAGCAGTTCTTC

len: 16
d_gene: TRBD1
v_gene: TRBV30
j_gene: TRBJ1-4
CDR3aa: CAWSVGGVSTNEKLFF
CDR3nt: TGTGCCTGGAGTGTAGGGGGCGTTTCTACTAATGAAAAACTGTTTTTT

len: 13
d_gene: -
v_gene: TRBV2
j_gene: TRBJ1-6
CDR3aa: CASSGAGISPLHF
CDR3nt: TGTGCCAGCAGTGGGGCAGGGATCTCACCCCTCCACTTT

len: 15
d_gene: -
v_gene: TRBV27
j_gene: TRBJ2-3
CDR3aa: CASSPRGQPRDTQYF
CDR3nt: TGTGCCAGCAGTCCCAGAGGACAGCCAAGAGATACGCAGTATTTT

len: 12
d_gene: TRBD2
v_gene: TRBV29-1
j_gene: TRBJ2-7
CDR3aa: CSVTSGTDEQYF
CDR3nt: TGCAGCGTGACTAGCGGGACTGACGAGCAGTACTTC

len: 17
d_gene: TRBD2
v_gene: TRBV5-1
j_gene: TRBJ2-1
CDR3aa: CASSLGATSGSVDEQFF
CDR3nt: TGCGCCAGCAGCTTGGGGGCCACTAGCGGGAGTGTCGATGAGCAGTTCTTC

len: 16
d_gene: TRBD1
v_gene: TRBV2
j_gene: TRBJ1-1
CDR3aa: CASSEVQGQGIPEAFF
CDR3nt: TGTGCCAGCAGTGAAGTTCAAGGACAGGGGATACCTGAAGCTTTCTTT

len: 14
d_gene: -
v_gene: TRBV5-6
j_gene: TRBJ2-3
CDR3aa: CASSLGLAVDTQYF
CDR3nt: TGTGCCAGCAGCTTGGGGCTGGCAGTTGATACGCAGTATTTT